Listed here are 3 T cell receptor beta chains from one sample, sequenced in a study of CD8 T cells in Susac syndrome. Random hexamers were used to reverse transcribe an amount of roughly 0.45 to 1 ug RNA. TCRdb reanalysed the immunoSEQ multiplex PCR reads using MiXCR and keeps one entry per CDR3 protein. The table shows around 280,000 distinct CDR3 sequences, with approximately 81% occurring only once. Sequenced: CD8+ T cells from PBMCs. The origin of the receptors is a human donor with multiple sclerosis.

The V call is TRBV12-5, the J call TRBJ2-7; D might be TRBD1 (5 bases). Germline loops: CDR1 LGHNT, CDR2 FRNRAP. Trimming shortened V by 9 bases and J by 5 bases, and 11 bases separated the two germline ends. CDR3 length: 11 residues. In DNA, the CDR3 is TGTGCTAGCGGCACAGGCCACGAGCAGTACTTC. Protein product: CASGTGHEQYF.

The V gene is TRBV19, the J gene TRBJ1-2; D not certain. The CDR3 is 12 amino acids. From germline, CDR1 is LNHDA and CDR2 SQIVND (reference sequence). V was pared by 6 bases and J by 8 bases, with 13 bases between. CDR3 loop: CASSLKKGGYTF. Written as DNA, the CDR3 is TGTGCCAGTAGCCTAAAAAAGGGCGGCTACACCTTC.

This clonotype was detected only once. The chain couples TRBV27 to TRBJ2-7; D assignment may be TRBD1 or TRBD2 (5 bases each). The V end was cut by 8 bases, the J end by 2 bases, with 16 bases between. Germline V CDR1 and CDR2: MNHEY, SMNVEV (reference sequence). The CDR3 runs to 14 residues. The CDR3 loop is CASVSWDGAYEQYF. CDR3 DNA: TGTGCCAGCGTCTCCTGGGACGGGGCCTACGAGCAGTACTTC.